One sample yielded the 17 T cell receptor beta chains listed below, sequenced in a study of CD39 and CD103 CD8 tumor-infiltrating T cells (dated by TCRdb to 2016 to 2019). Receptors were amplified or captured by the immunoSEQ multiplex PCR assay. TCRdb took over this immuneACCESS table, retaining in-frame rearrangements with V and J assigned. Such tables are incomplete; in checked studies, under half of the missing clones stem from an unresolved V gene, and the remainder is unexplained. The sample includes 15,000 to 20,000 clones, with 90% to 95% observed a single time. About 4.5% of the sample is taken by the ten largest. The source material was CD8+ T cells sorted from blood. Read against the paper, the sample's cell subset or site label means: total memory CD8 T cells (CD45RA-CCR7+/-) from blood or uninvolved lymph node. Receptors were obtained from a human donor with head and neck squamous cell carcinoma.

The rearrangement uses TRBV7-6 and TRBJ2-7; 8 nucleotides match TRBD1. Germline V gene sequence: CDR1 SGHVS, CDR2 FNYEAQ. This CDR3 has 14 amino acids. Trimming at V came to 2 bases and at J to 7 bases, leaving 7 bases not matched to a gene. CDR3 DNA: TGTGCCAGCAGCTTATTCCAGGGGGCGTGGGAGCAGTACTTC. Translating gives CASSLFQGAWEQYF.

This chain joins TRBV28 and TRBJ2-7, with 12 positions matching TRBD1. Germline lookup yields CDR1 MDHEN and CDR2 SYDVKM. The CDR3 has 15 residues. Trimming at V came to 6 bases and at J to 2 bases, leaving 5 bases not matched to a gene. The CDR3 loop reads CASRPGTGGPYEQYF. Here the CDR3 DNA reads TGTGCCAGCAGGCCCGGGACAGGGGGCCCCTACGAGCAGTACTTC.

V gene TRBV29-1 combines with J gene TRBJ2-7, with D perhaps matching TRBD1 (5 bases). Germline V gene sequence: CDR1 SQVTM, CDR2 ANQGSEA. This CDR3 region has 12 residues. With 6 bases removed from V and 2 bases from J, the gap between germline ends came to 11 bases. The CDR3: CSVHTGTYEQYF. For the CDR3, the DNA is TGCAGCGTCCATACAGGCACCTACGAGCAGTACTTC.

This clone was counted a few times. CDR3 region: CASSNWDRGTGELFF. The CDR3 DNA reads as TGCGCCAGCTCTAATTGGGACAGGGGGACCGGGGAGCTGTTTTTT. The chain links TRBV5-1 to TRBJ2-2; 11 bases are shared with TRBD1. Germline CDR1 is SGHRS and CDR2 is YFSETQ. This CDR3 comprises 15 residues. The J segment lost 5 bases and the V segment lost 7 bases, leaving 7 bases of the junction unmatched.

This chain joins TRBV5-1 and TRBJ2-3; D gene ambiguous. The V gene's germline CDR1 is SGHRS and CDR2 YFSETQ. The CDR3 runs to 13 residues. The V end lost 1 base, the J end lost 3 bases, and 6 bases lay between the germline ends. The DNA of the CDR3 is TGCGCCAGCAGCTTGTTAAAGACAGATACGCAGTATTTT. Translation: CASSLLKTDTQYF.

This chain links TRBV4-1 with TRBJ2-7; D uncertain. This CDR3 has 15 amino acids. The V end was cut by 1 base, the J end by 2 bases, with 12 bases between. Germline V lookup: CDR1 MGHRA, CDR2 YSYEKL. The CDR3 sequence is CASSQGPSPAYEQYF. CDR3 bases: TGCGCCAGCAGCCAAGGGCCAAGTCCAGCCTACGAGCAGTACTTC.

The V call is TRBV7-9, the J call TRBJ1-3; D is perhaps TRBD1 (6 bases). Germline CDR1 reads SEHNR; CDR2 reads FQNEAQ (reference sequence). V dropped 5 bases and J dropped 8 bases, with 16 bases sitting between them. This CDR3 contains 14 residues. The CDR3 DNA follows: TGTGCCAGCAGCCTCCAAAACAGGGAGGACACCATATATTTT. Amino acids: CASSLQNREDTIYF.

The V call is TRBV5-1, the J call TRBJ1-6, with D perhaps matching TRBD1 (6 bases). V lost 4 bases to trimming and J lost 8 bases, with 13 bases between them. The germline V gene encodes CDR1 SGHRS and CDR2 YFSETQ. This CDR3 comprises 14 residues. The CDR3 region is CASSDPTGHSPLHF. DNA for the CDR3: TGCGCCAGCAGCGATCCGACAGGTCATTCACCCCTCCACTTT.

The CDR3 bases are TGTGCCAGCAGCTTAGCGGGGTGGGAGGGTAGCAATCAGCCCCAGCATTTT. Translated, it gives CASSLAGWEGSNQPQHF. The J gene is TRBJ1-5, the V gene TRBV7-8; D is undetermined. The germline V gene has CDR1 SGHVS and CDR2 FQNEAQ. Trimming took off 0 bases at V and 0 bases at J, with 12 bases between the two ends. The CDR3 extends over 17 amino acids.

This rearrangement joins TRBV7-9 to TRBJ1-3; TRBD1 is a possible D gene (6 bases). The V end was cut by 5 bases, the J end by 3 bases, with 14 bases between. CDR1 is SEHNR, CDR2 FQNEAQ, per germline (reference sequence). The CDR3 length is 15 residues. The CDR3 DNA reads as TGTGCCAGCAGCCTCGGCGAGGGGGTTGGAAACACCATATATTTT. Encoded protein: CASSLGEGVGNTIYF. Full variable domain (outside the CDR3, taken from reference TRBV7-9 and TRBJ1-3): DTGVSQNPRHKITKRGQNVTFRCDPISEHNRLYWYRQTLGQGPEFLTYFQNEAQLEKSRLLSDRFSAERPKGSFSTLEIQRTEQGDSAMYLCASSLGEGVGNTIYFGEGSWLTVV.

The chain recombines TRBV10-2 with TRBJ1-2; TRBD1 is a possible D gene (5 bases). Trimming took 2 bases from V and 6 from J, leaving 13 bases between them. Germline V gives CDR1 WSHSY, CDR2 SAAADI. This CDR3 is 14 amino acids long. CDR3 bases: TGCGCCAGCAGTGAGATCCAGGGTCGAGATGGCTACACCTTC. Translating gives CASSEIQGRDGYTF.

The DNA for the CDR3 is TGTGCCAGCAGCTTCACACAGGGTAGCACAGATACGCAGTATTTT. This gives the protein CASSFTQGSTDTQYF. The chain has TRBV7-6 and TRBJ2-3; TRBD1 is a possible D gene (6 bases). V was clipped by 3 bases and J by 0 bases, with 10 bases between them. Germline V gene data show CDR1 as SGHVS and CDR2 as FNYEAQ. This CDR3 is built from 15 residues. Full variable domain (missing parts from reference TRBV7-6 and TRBJ2-3): GAGVSQSPRYKVTKRGQDVALRCDPISGHVSLYWYRQALGQGPEFLTYFNYEAQQDKSGLPNDRFSAERPEGSISTLTIQRTEQRDSAMYRCASSFTQGSTDTQYFGPGTRLTVL.

The chain couples TRBV5-1 to TRBJ2-3; the match to TRBD2 covers 11 bases. The CDR3 is 16 amino acids. V shed 5 bases and J 2 bases; nucleotides not matched to a gene: 7. Germline V CDR1 and CDR2: SGHRS, YFSETQ. The CDR3 loop is CASSQHSGGATDTQYF. The CDR3 nucleotides read TGCGCCAGCAGTCAACATAGCGGGGGGGCCACAGATACGCAGTATTTT.

V is TRBV6-5 and J is TRBJ1-1; no reliable D call. The CDR3 spans 13 residues. Germline V lookup: CDR1 MNHEY, CDR2 SVGAGI. The ends were cut back, 8 bases at V and 1 base at J, with 11 bases in the middle. Here the CDR3 reads CASEAGTNTEAFF. The CDR3 region has the DNA TGTGCCAGCGAGGCCGGAACGAACACTGAAGCTTTCTTT.

V is TRBV2 and J is TRBJ1-1; D ambiguous. The CDR3 consists of 11 residues. V was clipped by 7 bases and J by 3 bases, with 6 bases between them. Germline CDR1 reads SNHLY; CDR2 reads FYNNEI. CDR3 sequence reads: CASIIYTEAFF. CDR3 bases: TGTGCCAGCATTATTTACACTGAAGCTTTCTTT.

The chain combines TRBV19 with TRBJ1-4; 11 positions match TRBD1. The V gene's germline CDR1 is LNHDA and CDR2 SQIVND (reference sequence). This CDR3 has 15 residues. V dropped 7 bases and J dropped 8; count of bases not matched to a gene: 9. CDR3: CASNLGQGAGEKLFF. CDR3 bases: TGTGCCAGTAACCTCGGACAGGGGGCAGGGGAAAAACTGTTTTTT. Based on the CDR3 plus reference TRBV19 and TRBJ1-4, the full variable domain is DGGITQSPKYLFRKEGQNVTLSCEQNLNHDAMYWYRQDPGQGLRLIYYSQIVNDFQKGDIAEGYSVSREKKESFPLTVTSAQKNPTAFYLCASNLGQGAGEKLFFGSGTQLSVL.

The chain links TRBV10-1 to TRBJ1-2; no reliable D call. V was pared by 4 bases and J by 7 bases, with 7 bases between. The CDR3 extends over 11 amino acids. Per germline, CDR1 WNHNN and CDR2 SYGVQD (reference sequence). This CDR3 is CASSGGSGYTF. CDR3 bases: TGCGCCAGCAGTGGTGGGTCTGGCTACACCTTC.